This T cell receptor beta chain comes out of a study of blood T cell repertoires in COVID-19. Study-level background: The origin of the acute and convalescent COVID-19 samples was the United States, Italy and Spain. Sample material is recorded as cDNA or gDNA derived from T cells, B-cell-depleted T cells, or PBMCs.

The Seattle patients joined while their infection was active and were tracked longitudinally afterward. This clone showed up just a few times. The CDR3 runs 20 residues. With V trimmed by 2 bases and J by 2 bases, 12 bases remained unmatched. Germline V gives CDR1 PRHDT, CDR2 FYEKMQ (reference sequence). Sequencing used immunoSEQ multiplex PCR; TCRdb keeps in-frame clones, though not all of them. The sample consists of about 160,000 clones, approximately 85% of them appearing once. The specimen was peripheral blood. The TCR was taken from a woman in her sixties or seventies with COVID-19, enrolled during active disease. The chain recombines TRBV13 with TRBJ2-5; 15 bases fit TRBD2. CDR3 DNA sequence: TGTGCCAGCAGCTTATATGAGCGGACTAGCGGGAGGGCAGGGCAAGAGACCCAGTACTTC. This gives the protein CASSLYERTSGRAGQETQYF.